The present TCR beta chain was sequenced within a study of T cell repertoires in cytomegalovirus infection. There are a few counts of this clonotype. The antigen remains unidentified. General observations from the study: Summed frequency of shared TCR beta families picked out CMV carriers who also had the relevant HLA. In two of eight donors, the top clonotype was HLA-C-restricted CMV-specific.

The CDR3 totals 15 residues. Germline CDR1 reads SGHKS; CDR2 reads YYEKEE (reference sequence). V shed 4 bases, J shed 0 bases, and the junction held 1 base outside the gene matches. Via MiXCR, TCRdb re-called the reads, giving one row per CDR3 protein. The sample contains 550,000 to 850,000 distinct CDR3 sequences, roughly 33% of which appear only once. The V gene is TRBV5-5, the J gene TRBJ1-5; 10 nucleotides match TRBD1. This specimen consisted of cultured PBMCs, obtained from culture after CMV antigen stimulation. This sequence was found in a human donor in good health (CMV status not recorded). Some clones in this sample may be carry-over from other donors' samples. The CDR3 region has the DNA TGTGCCAGCAGCGGGACAGGGGATAGCAATCAGCCCCAGCATTTT. Translating it yields CASSGTGDSNQPQHF.